A single sample gave rise to the 3 T cell receptor beta chains below, sequenced in a study of CD8 T cells in ankylosing spondylitis. A single record per CDR3 protein comes from TCRdb applying MiXCR to the 5' RACE reads. The sample consists of about 340,000 distinct CDR3 sequences, roughly 15% of them appearing once. Sequenced input: blood, either unsorted or a sorted T cell fraction (not recorded which). All receptors come from a male donor with ankylosing spondylitis or in good health (not recorded which).

This clonotype appeared a few times. This chain connects TRBV5-6 to TRBJ2-1; D gene unclear. This CDR3 is built from 12 residues. Germline assignment: CDR1 SGHDT and CDR2 YYEEEE. V was clipped by 7 bases and J by 4 bases, with 9 bases between them. The CDR3 region has the DNA TGTGCCAGCCGCGCCGAATACAATGAGCAGTTCTTC. Translation gives CASRAEYNEQFF.

On this clonotype itself: This may be a read error, as it is one base from a much larger clone. The V gene is TRBV6-5, the J gene TRBJ2-7; 9 bases map to TRBD2. CDR3 size: 15 residues. V shed 6 bases and J 7 bases; nucleotides not matched to a gene: 13. CDR1 is MNHEY and CDR2 is SVGAGI in the germline V gene. CDR3 DNA: TGTGCCAGCAGGTTCTCAATACGACTAGCGGCTGAGCAGTACTTC. Translated, it gives CASRFSIRLAAEQYF.

This clonotype was picked up a small number of times. This chain uses TRBV7-2 with TRBJ2-7, with D possibly being TRBD1 (6 bases). Germline-derived CDR1 and CDR2 are SGHTA and FQGNSA. The CDR3 totals 14 residues. The ends were cut back, 5 bases at V and 1 base at J, with 12 bases in the middle. The CDR3 spells CASSDLGQSYEQYF. CDR3 nucleotides: TGTGCCAGCAGCGACCTCGGACAGTCCTACGAGCAGTACTTC. The whole variable domain, remainder taken from reference TRBV7-2 and TRBJ2-7, is GAGVSQSPSNKVTEKGKDVELRCDPISGHTALYWYRQSLGQGLEFLIYFQGNSAPDKSGLPSDRFSAERTGGSVSTLTIQRTQQEDSAVYLCASSDLGQSYEQYFGPGTRLTVT.